A selection of T cell receptor beta chains follows, all from one sample in a study of blood T cell repertoires in COVID-19. The assay was immunoSEQ multiplex PCR, and TCRdb's table has in-frame clones only and misses some. The profile covers 200,000 to 300,000 clones, with roughly four fifths appearing a single time and around 5% taken by the ten largest. Sequencing was performed on peripheral blood. The receptors derive from a woman aged 70-85 years with acute or convalescent COVID-19. Each CDR3 is given with its conserved first and last residue. D genes are given only for firm matches. Expanded clones are given a class, and other clones once, few, many or no size at all.

V	D	J	size	CDR3	DNA
TRBV6-2/TRBV6-3	TRBD1	TRBJ1-1	-	CASSYPLRGLNTEAFF	TGTGCCAGCAGTTACCCTCTTAGGGGGCTGAACACTGAAGCTTTCTTT
TRBV7-9	-	TRBJ2-2	-	CASSSGQNTGELFF	TGTGCCAGCAGCTCGGGACAAAACACCGGGGAGCTGTTTTTT
TRBV2	-	TRBJ1-2	-	CASSVKEGSYGGYTF	TGTGCCAGCAGTGTCAAGGAGGGGTCATATGGAGGCTACACCTTC
TRBV20-1	-	TRBJ2-1	-	CSASGGANNEQFF	TGCAGTGCTAGTGGTGGGGCAAACAATGAGCAGTTCTTC
TRBV3-1/TRBV3-2	TRBD1	TRBJ1-2	-	CASSRGQGYGYTF	TGTGCCAGCAGCCGAGGACAGGGCTATGGCTACACCTTC
TRBV9	TRBD2	TRBJ2-3	-	CASSSTSRGVADTQYF	TGTGCCAGCAGCTCAACTAGCCGGGGGGTGGCAGATACGCAGTATTTT
TRBV5-8	-	TRBJ1-2	-	CASSLNRADYGYTF	TGTGCCAGCAGCTTAAACAGGGCGGACTATGGCTACACCTTC
TRBV28	TRBD1	TRBJ2-7	-	CASSSPGQGASEQYF	TGTGCCAGCAGTTCCCCCGGACAGGGGGCAAGCGAGCAGTACTTC
TRBV19	TRBD1	TRBJ1-2	-	CASSIRTGRNRNYGYTF	TGTGCCAGTAGTATTAGGACAGGCCGGAACCGTAACTATGGCTACACCTTC
TRBV28	-	TRBJ2-1	-	CASSLADEQFF	TGTGCCAGCAGTTTAGCGGATGAGCAGTTCTTC
TRBV2	TRBD1	TRBJ1-1	-	CASSINRGLRGTEAFF	TGTGCCAGCAGTATTAACAGGGGGCTGCGGGGTACTGAAGCTTTCTTT
TRBV4-2	-	TRBJ2-3	-	CASSQAWDKDTQYF	TGTGCCAGCAGCCAAGCTTGGGACAAAGATACGCAGTATTTT
TRBV21-1	-	TRBJ1-2	-	CASRWTGAEDYGYTF	TGTGCCAGCAGGTGGACAGGGGCGGAGGACTATGGCTACACCTTC
TRBV10-1	-	TRBJ2-2	-	CASSESGELFF	TGCGCCAGCAGTGAATCTGGGGAGCTGTTTTTT
TRBV5-4	TRBD2	TRBJ2-3	-	CASSPRTSSTDTQYF	TGTGCCAGCAGTCCCCGGACTAGCAGTACAGATACGCAGTATTTT
TRBV24-1	TRBD1	TRBJ1-4	-	CATGTGVNEKLFF	TGTGCCACCGGGACAGGGGTGAATGAAAAACTGTTTTTT
TRBV6-6	TRBD1	TRBJ1-6	-	CASSPVDRRNSPLHF	TGTGCCAGCAGCCCCGTGGACAGGCGTAATTCACCCCTCCACTTT
TRBV6-1	-	TRBJ2-1	once	CASSERTVSYNEQFF	TGTGCCAGCAGTGAACGGACAGTCTCCTACAATGAGCAGTTCTTC
TRBV5-1	TRBD2	TRBJ2-1	-	CASSPRVAGGSINEQFF	TGCGCCAGCAGCCCGAGGGTAGCGGGGGGAAGCATCAATGAGCAGTTCTTC
TRBV6-5	-	TRBJ1-1	-	CASSFRVRETEAFF	TGTGCCAGCAGTTTTCGGGTGAGAGAAACTGAAGCTTTCTTT
TRBV18	TRBD2	TRBJ2-5	many	CASSFGLAGETQYF	TGTGCCAGCTCCTTCGGACTAGCGGGGGAGACCCAGTACTTC
TRBV6-2/TRBV6-3	TRBD2	TRBJ2-2	few	CASSYSSGAPNTGELFF	TGTGCCAGCAGTTACTCCAGCGGGGCTCCCAACACCGGGGAGCTGTTTTTT
TRBV6-2/TRBV6-3	-	TRBJ2-2	-	CASSRSTLWLFF	TGTGCCAGCAGTCGATCGACATTATGGCTGTTTTTT
TRBV19	-	TRBJ1-2	-	CASSIKLNYGYTF	TGTGCCAGTAGTATCAAGCTTAACTATGGCTACACCTTC
TRBV24-1	-	TRBJ1-2	-	CATSDSRGQGINYGYTF	TGTGCCACCAGTGATTCCCGGGGTCAGGGGATTAACTATGGCTACACCTTC
TRBV11-3	-	TRBJ2-3	-	CASSLTPSGDTQYF	TGTGCCAGCAGCTTAACCCCCTCGGGGGATACGCAGTATTTT
TRBV3-1/TRBV3-2	TRBD1	TRBJ1-4	-	CASSQGGTGSEGLFF	TGTGCCAGCAGCCAAGGGGGGACAGGGAGCGAGGGACTGTTTTTT
TRBV11-2	-	TRBJ1-2	-	CASSLPQTWGGYTF	TGTGCCAGCAGCTTACCCCAGACGTGGGGCGGCTACACCTTC
TRBV2	-	TRBJ1-1	-	CASSSGRNMNTEAFF	TGTGCCAGCAGTTCAGGGCGAAACATGAACACTGAAGCTTTCTTT
TRBV7-7	-	TRBJ1-1	-	CASSLLMNTEAFF	TGTGCTAGCAGCTTATTAATGAACACTGAAGCTTTCTTT
TRBV7-9	TRBD2	TRBJ2-3	-	CASSSWDYRTDTQYF	TGTGCCAGCAGCTCCTGGGACTACCGCACAGATACGCAGTATTTT
TRBV28	-	TRBJ2-7	-	CASSLPGTYEQYF	TGTGCCAGCAGTTTACCCGGGACCTACGAGCAGTACTTC
TRBV12-3/TRBV12-4	-	TRBJ1-4	few	CASSPRTEKLFF	TGTGCCAGCAGCCCCCGGACTGAGAAACTGTTTTTT
TRBV5-6	TRBD1	TRBJ1-2	-	CASSLGTVGYTF	TGTGCCAGCAGCTTAGGGACAGTTGGCTACACCTTC
TRBV29-1	TRBD2	TRBJ2-1	-	CSVGQRGGNEQFF	TGCAGCGTTGGCCAGCGGGGGGGCAATGAGCAGTTCTTC
TRBV5-4	-	TRBJ2-5	once	CASSAGGARETQYF	TGTGCCAGCAGCGCTGGGGGGGCCCGAGAGACCCAGTACTTC
TRBV29-1	-	TRBJ2-1	-	CSVGTAYNEQFF	TGCAGCGTTGGGACAGCCTACAATGAGCAGTTCTTC
TRBV10-3	TRBD2	TRBJ2-3	-	CAIKAGVEFDTQYF	TGTGCCATCAAGGCGGGGGTAGAATTCGATACGCAGTATTTT
TRBV10-3	TRBD1	TRBJ1-3	many	CAISTQGDTIYF	TGTGCCATCAGTACACAGGGGGACACCATATATTTT